Sequencing of this T cell receptor beta chain was carried out in a study of metastatic and nonmetastatic thyroid tumors. Across the whole study: The authors compared repertoires across blood and tumor or nodule tissue from malignant and benign thyroid patients. Study-level results: Within blood and tumor, benign nodules reportedly had significantly lower TCR beta diversity than malignant thyroid tumors did.

On this clone: Its specificity is not known.

All patients were untreated before thyroid surgery. Per the original methods: Using the CDR3 differences seen across clinicopathological groups, the authors built a distant-metastasis classifier for papillary thyroid cancer, which was meant to discriminate distant-metastatic patients. TCRdb re-clonotyped the PCR reads through MiXCR. V and J calls and clone size were set by TCRdb, not the authors. This sample has tens of thousands of clones, with roughly a quarter found just once. The ends were cut back, 0 bases at V and 6 bases at J, with 6 bases in the middle. Per the germline V gene, CDR1 is SGHTA and CDR2 is FQGTGA. The CDR3 has 13 amino acids.

This chain links TRBV7-3 with TRBJ2-1, with unresolved D. The receptor was derived from a male donor with papillary thyroid cancer or a benign thyroid nodule (not recorded which). Some clones in this sample may be carry-over from other donors' samples. Sequenced input: blood. The CDR3 region is CASSLTRSNEQFF. DNA for the CDR3: TGTGCCAGCAGCTTAACGAGGAGCAATGAGCAGTTCTTC.